Detailed here is one T cell receptor beta chain. Profiled with immunoSEQ multiplex PCR; TCRdb holds only in-frame clones, not every one. The sample consists of 70,000 to 80,000 clones, around 93% of them appearing once. The data were obtained in a study of T cell changes during pregnancy in multiple sclerosis. Per germline, CDR1 SGHDT and CDR2 YYEEEE. Trimming stripped 4 bases from V and 7 bases from J, with 15 bases between. The CDR3 length is 14 residues. The source material was peripheral blood, sampled in the first trimester of pregnancy. The chain couples TRBV5-6 to TRBJ1-5; TRBD1 might be the D (5 bases). The receptor was derived from a female donor with multiple sclerosis, enrolled in a pregnancy study. In nucleotides, the CDR3 is TGTGCCAGCAGCCGCCGGGGGGGAGCCCAGCCCCAGCATTTT. This codes for CASSRRGGAQPQHF.